This T cell receptor (beta chain) is drawn from a study of T cell repertoires in cytomegalovirus infection. Study context: Indications came from public TCR beta signatures; they pointed to CMV infection and to a matching HLA type.

Germline CDR1 SGHTA, CDR2 FQGNSA. CDR3 length: 16 residues. Between the trimmed V and J ends, which lost 1 base and 5 bases, there was a span of 15 bases. TCRdb reprocessed the reads via MiXCR and lists one record per CDR3 protein. The table lists some 560,000 distinct CDR3 sequences, around two fifths of them singletons. Study results and limitations: Clonotypes of TCR beta that were HLA-C-restricted and CMV-specific dominated the ex vivo response.

As regards this clonotype: Its antigen is unknown.

Source: cultured PBMCs, taken from culture after CMV antigen stimulation. The receptor was derived from a human donor in good health (CMV status not recorded). Some clones in this sample may be carry-over from other donors' samples. This sequence joins TRBV7-2 and TRBJ1-5; no clear D gene. CDR3 coding DNA: TGTGCCAGCAGCTTAGACGGGATCGGGAGGGATCAGCCCCAGCATTTT. Amino acid sequence: CASSLDGIGRDQPQHF.